A selection of T cell receptor beta chains follows, all from one sample in a study of T cell clusters in autoimmune cytopenias. TCRdb reprocessed the multiplex PCR reads, with one entry per CDR3 protein and no DNA. Its listing shows a few thousand distinct CDR3 sequences. These sequences were also reported in another study, on T cell repertoires in aging, cancer and after chemotherapy.

Sequencing was performed on peripheral blood. The receptors derive from a human donor in good health. Each CDR3 is given with its conserved first and last residue. Rows give clone size only sometimes, using once, few, many, or a class for an expanded clone.

J gene	clone size	V gene	CDR3 protein
TRBJ2-7	NA	TRBV6-1	CASSEVVGTYEQYF
TRBJ2-3	NA	TRBV6-2/TRBV6-3	CASGATAGSTDTQYF
TRBJ2-2	medium-sized	TRBV5-1	CASMGLAGGSGSGELFF
TRBJ1-2	NA	TRBV6-1	CASSERKGGGYTF
TRBJ1-4	NA	TRBV6-6	CASGGRTANEKLFF
TRBJ2-7	medium-sized	TRBV29-1	CSVRGGPSSGAIYEQYF
TRBJ2-6	NA	TRBV4-2	CASSQGQESSGANVLTF
TRBJ2-1	NA	TRBV18	CASSPQRSSYNEQFF
TRBJ1-2	NA	TRBV12-3/TRBV12-4	CASSAGQTNYGYTF
TRBJ1-6	NA	TRBV7-2	CASSLGGGGRTNSPLHF
TRBJ2-3	NA	TRBV6-6	CASSSEGDDTQYF
TRBJ2-7	large	TRBV29-1	CSVVGGSSYEQYF
TRBJ1-1	NA	TRBV19	CASSIEQGTWAEAFF
TRBJ1-1	NA	TRBV12-3/TRBV12-4	CASSFGTSSEAFF
TRBJ2-1	medium-sized	TRBV19	CASTQGASSYNEQFF
TRBJ2-5	NA	TRBV27	CATKGHNQETQYF
TRBJ1-1	NA	TRBV5-6	CASSLGLRNTEAFF
TRBJ1-2	NA	TRBV27	CASRRGRMGPRGYTF
TRBJ2-1	NA	TRBV19	CASNLAGVGNEQFF
TRBJ1-2	NA	TRBV6-4	CASTRGANYGYTF
TRBJ2-2	NA	TRBV29-1	CSVDTGYTGELFF
TRBJ1-2	NA	TRBV15	CATDAGGGHGYTF